This paragraph covers one TCR beta chain sequence. This clonotype has ten or more counts. Its target antigen remains unknown. The input lacks base qualities; no much larger clone sits a single base away. This sample is part of a study of HIV-infected patients and healthy controls (TCRdb year 2014). For context, the study as a whole: CD4 counts were modestly but significantly increased in 14 of 16 patients after three months of therapy, but they remained below normal ranges. No consistent shift in CD8 counts was seen during early therapy, whereas a slight rise was seen in the CD4:CD8 ratio. An undetectable viral load was attained by 11 of 16 patients by the second bleed and by all patients after a further year of therapy. Patients lacked overall T-cell lymphocytopenia, and total CDR3 counts per chain did not differ significantly from controls. The study tested whether deep TCR repertoire sequencing of HIV patients' small blood samples could capture immune perturbation and reconstitution. The paper as a whole reports these results and caveats: Treated samples reflected only approximately three months of therapy, arguably too short to observe immune reconstitution given low adult thymic output. Differing numbers of distinct sequences in patients and controls hindered comparison, and size-matching assigned excessive weight to rare events in the HIV-infected data. The observed differences in diversity could not be explained by the slight differences in age and sex profiles between the study cohorts. In HIV-infected patients, the apparent post-therapy recovery of the Gini index was not replicated in size-matched repertoire data. By Jaccard index and by the count of highly shared sequences, healthy controls shared more CDR3s between individuals than HIV+ patients did. Healthy control repertoires showed roughly threefold more distinct CDR3s and higher Shannon diversity than untreated HIV+ repertoires. The dynamics of distinct T-cell subpopulations could not be separated, and sequencing depth was restricted, because whole blood was used. In the samples, alpha-beta chain pairing was left undetermined. Eight alpha and eight beta V genes showed significantly different mean usage between HIV-infected patients and controls. Alpha-chain CDR3s from MAIT cells appeared at high frequency in healthy controls but were severely depleted in HIV+ repertoires. Processing was restricted to sixteen HIV-infected individuals, which the authors judged to be a major constraint on the generalizability of the findings. HIV-infected repertoires showed significantly elevated mean Gini indices relative to controls, which possibly reflects oligoclonality. Donor HLA types were not determined in the study. HIV-associated CDR3s exhibited a significant reduction in frequency during therapy, whereas CMV-associated CDR3s exhibited no significant change, although the majority increased in frequency.

Using SuperScript III with primers targeting the alpha and beta constant regions, 500 to 550 ng of RNA was reverse transcribed. Alpha and beta chain libraries were generated separately via chain-specific third strand synthesis with multiplexing indices. The protocol used a single primer pair to amplify all rearrangements within a chain, which avoided primer bias, and attached molecular barcodes to each cDNA molecule. T4 RNA Ligase 1 joined purified cDNA to a 5' RACE adapter that carried a random hexamer and the SP2 sequencing primer site. Second strand synthesis was performed with Phusion polymerase and primed from the SP2 site, and slow temperature ramps were applied to favor optimal annealing. The 12-nucleotide barcode on each molecule comprised two random hexamer sequences, both introduced before amplification and concatenated. An amplification PCR of 23 cycles with P5s and P7 primers came after a short first PCR that had added P5 and P7 adapter elements plus a second index. In total the libraries went through 25 to 35 PCR cycles, after which the libraries were quantified on a Qubit, sized on a Bioanalyzer, and diluted to around 4.1 nM. The normalized libraries were sequenced on an Illumina MiSeq using 2 x 250 paired-end kits. MinElute columns were the means by which the reverse transcription reactions were cleaned up, and the reactions were eluted into 9 to 10 ul Tris-Cl. Adapter ligations ran for around 22 hours at 16 degrees C and were afterwards cleaned with AMPure XP beads at a 1:1 ratio. The paper's data handling went like this. Demultiplexed FASTQ files were processed with a modified Decombinator by which V, J, insert and barcode information was output. Sequences sharing a barcode but differing from the dominant sequence were discarded as errors, and barcodes clustered at Levenshtein distance 3 were counted to estimate original cDNA molecules. Downstream analyses used R packages ineq, vegan, igraph and RCytoscape, with IMGT nomenclature and CDR3 definitions. V gene usage was computed over distinct sequences, each TCR counted once to avoid skew from clonal expansion. Unique CDR3 amino acid sequences within a donor were connected in similarity networks whenever two sequences differed by a single Levenshtein edit. The authors compiled published HIV-specific CDR3s (around 90 alpha, 650 to 800 beta) and CMV-specific CDR3s (roughly 12 alpha, over 200 beta) and searched for them in the repertoires. Random subsampling to size-matched repertoires demonstrated that the decreased diversity in patients did not result from their lower sequence numbers. TCRdb redid the processing of the public reads, applying fastp at Q25 and MiXCR, and retained in-frame beta chains. Identical CDR3 protein sequences are pooled into one entry, listed with their most common genes and DNA. The V and J calls and clone size come from TCRdb's table, not from the authors' own analysis. In this sample the table shows some 20,000 distinct CDR3 sequences, about 8.7% of which occur a single time. 21% of the sample rests with the top ten.

Trimming at the junction amounts to 5 bases on V and 6 bases on J, and the germline ends lie 18 bases apart. The CDR3 starts with the cysteine, ends with the phenylalanine, and has 15 residues. The retained sequence is limited to the CDR3, 45 bases, with the frame set at the first base. The germline V gene encodes CDR1 SEHNR and CDR2 FQNEAQ (reference sequence). Follow-up blood was drawn from HIV-infected patients roughly three months, about 14 weeks, after the initiation of antiretroviral therapy. Whole blood was used without cell fractionation, so the repertoire reflected all unsorted peripheral T cells. An approximately 2.7 ml sample of peripheral blood was drawn into Tempus tubes for RNA extraction. Enrollment excluded patients who had febrile or AIDS-related illness, tumors, hepatitis B or C coinfection, immunomodulatory therapy, recent vaccination or treatment interruptions. Residual genomic DNA was removed with the TURBO-DNase kit and globin mRNA was depleted with GLOBINclear.

Here the chain combines TRBV7-9 and TRBJ2-3; the D segment could be TRBD2, given 7 matching bases. The sequence derives from an adult with HIV infection. Sample: blood, taken during antiretroviral therapy. At the DNA level, the sequence is TGTGCCAGCAGCCCGAGAGGGGGGGCGTTGGATACGCAGTATTTT. This yields the protein CASSPRGGALDTQYF.